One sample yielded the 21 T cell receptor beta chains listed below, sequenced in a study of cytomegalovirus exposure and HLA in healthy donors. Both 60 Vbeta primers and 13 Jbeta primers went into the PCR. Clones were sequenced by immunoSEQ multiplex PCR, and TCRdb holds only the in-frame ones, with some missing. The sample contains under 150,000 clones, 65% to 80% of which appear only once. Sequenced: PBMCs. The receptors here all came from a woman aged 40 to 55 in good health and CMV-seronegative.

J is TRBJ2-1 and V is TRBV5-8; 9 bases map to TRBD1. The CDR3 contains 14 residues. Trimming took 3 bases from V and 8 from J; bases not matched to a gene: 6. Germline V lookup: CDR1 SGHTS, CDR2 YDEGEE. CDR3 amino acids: CASSSGTGSHEQFF. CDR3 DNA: TGTGCCAGCAGCTCCGGGACAGGGAGTCATGAGCAGTTCTTC. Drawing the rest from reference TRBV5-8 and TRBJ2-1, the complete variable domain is EAGVTQSPTHLIKTRGQQATLRCSPISGHTSVYWYQQALGLGLQFLLWYDEGEERNRGNFPPRFSGRQFPNYSSELNVNALELEDSALYLCASSSGTGSHEQFFGPGTRLTVL.

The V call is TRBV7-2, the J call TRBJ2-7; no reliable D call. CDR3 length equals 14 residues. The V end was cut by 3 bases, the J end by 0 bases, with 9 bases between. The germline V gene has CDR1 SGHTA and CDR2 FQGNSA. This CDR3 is CASSFYRTSYEQYF. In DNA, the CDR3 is TGTGCCAGCAGCTTCTATAGAACCTCCTACGAGCAGTACTTC.

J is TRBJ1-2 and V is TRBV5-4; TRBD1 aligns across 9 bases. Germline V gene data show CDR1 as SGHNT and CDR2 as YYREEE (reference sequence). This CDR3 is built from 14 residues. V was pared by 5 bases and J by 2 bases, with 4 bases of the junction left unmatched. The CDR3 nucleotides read TGTGCCAGCAGATCCGGACAGGGGAACTATGGCTACACCTTC. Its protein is CASRSGQGNYGYTF. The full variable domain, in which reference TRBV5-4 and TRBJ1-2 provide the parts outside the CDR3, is ETGVTQSPTHLIKTRGQQVTLRCSSQSGHNTVSWYQQALGQGPQFIFQYYREEENGRGNFPPRFSGLQFPNYSSELNVNALELDDSALYLCASRSGQGNYGYTFGSGTRLTVV.

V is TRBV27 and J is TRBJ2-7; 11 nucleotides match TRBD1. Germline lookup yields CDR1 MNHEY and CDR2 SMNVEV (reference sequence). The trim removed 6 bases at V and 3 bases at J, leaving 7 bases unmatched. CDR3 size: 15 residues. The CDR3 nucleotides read TGTGCCAGCAGATTCGGACAGGGGGCTTACTACGAGCAGTACTTC. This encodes CASRFGQGAYYEQYF.

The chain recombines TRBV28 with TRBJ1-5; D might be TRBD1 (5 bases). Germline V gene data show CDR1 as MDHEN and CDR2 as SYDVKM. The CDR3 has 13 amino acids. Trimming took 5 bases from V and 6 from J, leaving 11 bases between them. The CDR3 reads CASSAGLVQPQHF. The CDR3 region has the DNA TGTGCCAGCAGTGCAGGGTTGGTTCAGCCCCAGCATTTT.

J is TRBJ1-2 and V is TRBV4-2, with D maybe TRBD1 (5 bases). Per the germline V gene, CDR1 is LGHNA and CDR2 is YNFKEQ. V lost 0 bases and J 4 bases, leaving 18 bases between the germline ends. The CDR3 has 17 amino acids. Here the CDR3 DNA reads TGTGCCAGCAGCCAAGATCAAGCAGGGATGGCTTTCTATGGCTACACCTTC. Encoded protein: CASSQDQAGMAFYGYTF.

The CDR3 coding sequence is TGTGCCAGCAGCAGTCGAACAGGCGAAATGAACTACGAGCAGTACTTC. Amino acids: CASSSRTGEMNYEQYF. The chain couples TRBV7-9 to TRBJ2-7, with a tentative D call TRBD1 (5 bases). CDR1 is SEHNR, CDR2 FQNEAQ, per germline (reference sequence). The CDR3 covers 16 residues. The V and J ends lost 5 bases and 3 bases respectively, with 20 bases between them.

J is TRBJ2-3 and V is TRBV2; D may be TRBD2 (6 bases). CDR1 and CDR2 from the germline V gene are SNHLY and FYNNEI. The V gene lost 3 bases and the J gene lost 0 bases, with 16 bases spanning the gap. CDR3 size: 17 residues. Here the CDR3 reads CASSELGTLTSTDTQYF. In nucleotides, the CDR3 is TGTGCCAGCAGTGAGTTGGGGACTCTTACTAGCACAGATACGCAGTATTTT.

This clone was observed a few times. The chain's CDR3 is CASSKHQGTEAFF. The CDR3 nucleotides are TGTGCCAGCAGTAAACACCAGGGCACTGAAGCTTTCTTT. This chain joins TRBV6-5 and TRBJ1-1; weak D call: TRBD1 (5 bases). Germline V gene lookup returns CDR1 MNHEY and CDR2 SVGAGI. V was shortened by 5 bases and J by 4 bases, with 11 bases between the two germline ends. The CDR3 consists of 13 residues.

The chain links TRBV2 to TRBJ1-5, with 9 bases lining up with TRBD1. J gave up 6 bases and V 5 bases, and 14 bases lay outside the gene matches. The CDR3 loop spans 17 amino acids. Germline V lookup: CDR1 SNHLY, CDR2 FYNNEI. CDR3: CASSTGQGILRGQPQHF. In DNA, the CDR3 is TGTGCCAGCAGTACAGGACAGGGGATTCTTAGGGGTCAGCCCCAGCATTTT.

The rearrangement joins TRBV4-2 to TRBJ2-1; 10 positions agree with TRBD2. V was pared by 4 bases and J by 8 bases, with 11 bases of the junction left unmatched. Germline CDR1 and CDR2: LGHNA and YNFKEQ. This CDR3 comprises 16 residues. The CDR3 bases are TGTGCCAGCAGCCCCCAGACTAGCGGGCGTGCCGATGAGCAGTTCTTC. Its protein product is CASSPQTSGRADEQFF.

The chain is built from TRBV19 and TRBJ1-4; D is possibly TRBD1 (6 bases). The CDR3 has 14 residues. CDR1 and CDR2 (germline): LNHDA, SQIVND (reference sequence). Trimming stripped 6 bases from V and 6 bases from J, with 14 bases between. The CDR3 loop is CASSQAGEYEKLFF. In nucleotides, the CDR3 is TGTGCCAGTAGCCAGGCAGGGGAATATGAAAAACTGTTTTTT.

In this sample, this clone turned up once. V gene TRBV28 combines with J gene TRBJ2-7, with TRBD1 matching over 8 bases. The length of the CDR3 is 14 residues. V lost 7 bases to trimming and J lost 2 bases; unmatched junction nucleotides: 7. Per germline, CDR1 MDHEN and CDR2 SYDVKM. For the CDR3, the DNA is TGTGCCAGCACCCAGGGGGACAGGACCTACGAGCAGTACTTC. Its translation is CASTQGDRTYEQYF.

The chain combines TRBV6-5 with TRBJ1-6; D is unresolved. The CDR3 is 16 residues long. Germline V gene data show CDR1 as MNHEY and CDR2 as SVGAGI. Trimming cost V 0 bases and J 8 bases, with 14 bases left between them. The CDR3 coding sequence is TGTGCCAGCAGTTACTCGGGCGGGAGTGGTGATTCACCCCTCCACTTT. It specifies CASSYSGGSGDSPLHF.

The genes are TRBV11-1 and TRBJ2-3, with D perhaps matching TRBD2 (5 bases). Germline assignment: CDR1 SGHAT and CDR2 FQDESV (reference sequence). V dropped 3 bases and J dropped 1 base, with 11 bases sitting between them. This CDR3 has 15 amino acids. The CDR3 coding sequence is TGTGCCAGCAGCTTTAAACTAGATGGCACAGATACGCAGTATTTT. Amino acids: CASSFKLDGTDTQYF.

The CDR3 region is CASSFLTVQGGEQYF. Written as DNA, the CDR3 is TGTGCCAGCAGCTTCTTAACGGTCCAAGGAGGCGAGCAGTACTTC. The chain has TRBV7-9 and TRBJ2-7; D perhaps matches TRBD2 (5 bases). CDR1 and CDR2 (germline): SEHNR, FQNEAQ (reference sequence). The CDR3 has 15 residues. The V end lost 3 bases, the J end lost 6 bases, and 18 bases lay between the germline ends.

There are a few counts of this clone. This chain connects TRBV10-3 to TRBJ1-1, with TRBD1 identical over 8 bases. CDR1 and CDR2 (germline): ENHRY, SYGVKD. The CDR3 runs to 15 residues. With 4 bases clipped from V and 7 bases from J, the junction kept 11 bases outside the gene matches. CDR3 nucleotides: TGTGCCATCAGTGGCACCCAGGGGGCGCTTGGTGAAGCTTTCTTT. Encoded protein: CAISGTQGALGEAFF.

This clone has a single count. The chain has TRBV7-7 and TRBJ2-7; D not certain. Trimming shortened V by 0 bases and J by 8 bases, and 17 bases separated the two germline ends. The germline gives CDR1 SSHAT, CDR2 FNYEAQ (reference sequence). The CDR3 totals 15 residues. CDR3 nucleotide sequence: TGTGCCAGCAGCTTAGCCCCCGCAACGCTATCGAAGCAGTACTTC. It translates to CASSLAPATLSKQYF.

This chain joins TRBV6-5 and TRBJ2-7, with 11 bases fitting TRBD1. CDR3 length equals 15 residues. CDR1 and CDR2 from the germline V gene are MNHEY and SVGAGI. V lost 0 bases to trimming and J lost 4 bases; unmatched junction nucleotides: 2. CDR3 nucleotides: TGTGCCAGCAGTTACTCGGACAGGGGGCTGTACGAGCAGTACTTC. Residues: CASSYSDRGLYEQYF.

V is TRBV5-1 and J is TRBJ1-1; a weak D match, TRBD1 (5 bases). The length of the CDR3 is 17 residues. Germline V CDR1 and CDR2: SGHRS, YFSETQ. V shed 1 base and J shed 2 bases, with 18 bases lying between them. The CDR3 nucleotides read TGCGCCAGCAGCTTGCCCGATGACAGAGCCCTCAACACTGAAGCTTTCTTT. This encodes CASSLPDDRALNTEAFF.

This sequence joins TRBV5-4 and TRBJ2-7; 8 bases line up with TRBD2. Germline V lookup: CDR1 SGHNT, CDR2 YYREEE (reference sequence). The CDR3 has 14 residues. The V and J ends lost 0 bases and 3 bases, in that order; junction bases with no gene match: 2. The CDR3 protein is CASSLAGGNYEQYF. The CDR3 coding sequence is TGTGCCAGCAGCTTGGCGGGGGGGAACTACGAGCAGTACTTC.